The clone carrying this T cell receptor beta chain was seen more than once but under ten times. Its antigen is as yet unknown. TCRdb keeps only in-frame clones here, not all; method: immunoSEQ multiplex PCR. The sample consists of roughly 23,000 clones, 75% to 85% of them appearing once. This sample is drawn from a study of OX40 agonist ivuxolimab in advanced cancers. As for the study in general: Treatment of patients was with ivuxolimab, an agonistic anti-OX40 (CD134) antibody. Dose-escalation cases comprised hepatocellular carcinoma, melanoma, renal cell or head and neck cancer. There were three patients with partial responses, one having hepatocellular carcinoma and two cutaneous melanoma.

The germline CDR1 and CDR2 sequences are MNHEY and SMNVEV (reference sequence). The CDR3 is made up of 14 amino acids. Trimming pared 0 bases from V and 2 bases from J, leaving 7 bases between. Study-level points and caveats: Specificity for antigen went undetermined in the expanded peripheral T cells.

This TCR derives from an adult with an advanced solid tumor such as melanoma, head and neck, liver or kidney cancer. The starting material was CD4+ or CD8+ T cells sorted from blood, obtained in a trial of the OX40 agonist ivuxolimab. V and J are TRBV27 and TRBJ1-1; no clear D gene. CDR3 in amino acids: CASSLSGGNTEAFF. The CDR3 DNA is TGTGCCAGCAGTTTATCAGGCGGTAACACTGAAGCTTTCTTT.